Listed below are T cell receptor beta chains from one sample, sequenced in a study of beta chain features in type 1 diabetes. Profiling relied on immunoSEQ multiplex PCR, and the TCRdb table lists in-frame clones only, not all of them. The profile shows 390,000 or so clones, around 13% of them singletons. Sample: naive CD4+ T cells from blood. The source is a man between 25 and 39 years old in good health. Both conserved end residues are part of each CDR3. The D gene is left open where the match is weak. Clone size, where shown, is once, few, many, or a class for clones that have expanded.

TRBJ2-7 | TRBV6-5 | TRBD1 | . | TGTGCCAGCAGCCGAGGGACAGACCGGCAGTACTTC | CASSRGTDRQYF
TRBJ2-2 | TRBV30 | . | few | TGTGCCTGGAGTCCATCACCAAGTGACGGGGAGCTGTTTTTT | CAWSPSPSDGELFF
TRBJ2-7 | TRBV7-9 | . | . | TGTGCCAGCAGCTTGTCGTCACATTCTTACGAGCAGTACTTC | CASSLSSHSYEQYF
TRBJ1-2 | TRBV7-2 | . | . | TGTGCCAGCAGCCCTAGGACGGAAGCGGGCTACACCTTC | CASSPRTEAGYTF
TRBJ1-1 | TRBV5-4 | . | . | TGTGCCAGCAACAGGGATTCGGGCACTGAAGCTTTCTTT | CASNRDSGTEAFF
TRBJ1-1 | TRBV4-2 | TRBD1 | . | TGTGCCAGCAGCCAAGTGGACAGGGGGACTGAAGCTTTCTTT | CASSQVDRGTEAFF
TRBJ2-1 | TRBV9 | . | . | TGTGCCAGCAGCGTACAAGCAAGGGTCTTTCCCGGTGAGCAGTTCTTC | CASSVQARVFPGEQFF
TRBJ2-1 | TRBV12-5 | . | few | TGTGCTAGTCAGGAGCCGGGAAAATTATACAATGAGCAGTTCTTC | CASQEPGKLYNEQFF
TRBJ2-3 | TRBV7-2 | . | . | TGTGCCAGCAGCTTAGAAGGAGGAAGTACGCAGTATTTT | CASSLEGGSTQYF
TRBJ1-1 | TRBV7-9 | . | . | TGTGCCAGCAGCTTACTGGGGGTAAACACTGAAGCTTTCTTT | CASSLLGVNTEAFF
TRBJ1-5 | TRBV6-5 | . | . | TGTGCCAGCAGCCCTACGCGAAGACAGCCCCAGCATTTT | CASSPTRRQPQHF
TRBJ1-6 | TRBV6-5 | TRBD1 | once | TGTGCCAGTCAGACAGGGGATGGTAATTCACCCCTCCACTTT | CASQTGDGNSPLHF
TRBJ1-5 | TRBV5-1 | . | few | TGCGCCAGCAGCCCGTGGGGCAGCAATCAGCCCCAGCATTTT | CASSPWGSNQPQHF
TRBJ2-2 | TRBV7-9 | . | . | TGTGCCAGCAGCTCGGAGGTCCCCGGGGAGCTGTTTTTT | CASSSEVPGELFF
TRBJ1-2 | TRBV7-9 | . | . | TGTGCCAGCAGCTTTGTGTGGGGAAGTGGTGGCTATGGCTACACCTTC | CASSFVWGSGGYGYTF
TRBJ2-1 | TRBV7-9 | TRBD1 | few | TGTGCCAGCAGCTCGCCGGGACAGGGCTTCCATGAGCAGTTCTTC | CASSSPGQGFHEQFF
TRBJ1-6 | TRBV9 | . | few | TGTGCCAGCAGCGTAGACAGGATCACCTCAGCTGATTCACCCCTCCACTTT | CASSVDRITSADSPLHF
TRBJ2-4 | TRBV7-9 | TRBD2 | few | TGTGCCAGCAGCTTACTTGGCCTAGCGGACCGAGCCAAAAACATTCAGTACTTC | CASSLLGLADRAKNIQYF
TRBJ1-1 | TRBV27 | . | . | TGTGCCAGCAGTCCACAGAACACTGAAGCTTTCTTT | CASSPQNTEAFF
TRBJ1-5 | TRBV6-5 | . | . | TGTGCCAGCAGTTACAATGAGGGTGTTCAGCCCCAGCATTTT | CASSYNEGVQPQHF
TRBJ2-1 | TRBV4-1 | . | . | TGCGCCAGCAGCCAAACGGATCGTAGCTGGCATGAGCAGTTCTTC | CASSQTDRSWHEQFF
TRBJ2-3 | TRBV18 | . | . | TGTGCCAGCTCACCACTCTCCGGGGCAGGGGTGACAGATACGCAGTATTTT | CASSPLSGAGVTDTQYF
TRBJ1-5 | TRBV4-1 | TRBD1 | few | TGCGCCAGCAGCCAATTTTGGCACGAGTACAGGGGGGCGAAACAGCCCCAGCATTTT | CASSQFWHEYRGAKQPQHF
TRBJ1-1 | TRBV7-2 | . | . | TGTGCCAGCAGCTACCGGGGTGACACTGAAGCTTTCTTT | CASSYRGDTEAFF
TRBJ2-7 | TRBV5-1 | . | few | TGCGCCAGCAGCCTCGGGACCTACGAGCAGTACTTC | CASSLGTYEQYF
TRBJ2-1 | TRBV5-1 | TRBD1 | few | TGCGCCAGCAGCAAGGGACAGGACTACAATGAGCAGTTCTTC | CASSKGQDYNEQFF
TRBJ1-2 | TRBV4-3 | TRBD1 | . | TGCGCCAGCAGCCAAGGGGTCATAGGGACAGGGATTAACTATGGCTACACCTTC | CASSQGVIGTGINYGYTF
TRBJ1-2 | TRBV9 | . | . | TGTGCCAGCAGCGTAGCGGGAGGGCCCGTCTATGGCTACACCTTC | CASSVAGGPVYGYTF
TRBJ2-6 | TRBV30 | TRBD2 | few | TGTGCCTGGGTGGGGAGGGAGAGCTCTGGGGCCAACGTCCTGACTTTC | CAWVGRESSGANVLTF
TRBJ1-2 | TRBV9 | TRBD1 | few | TGTGCCAGCAGCCCTAGGGGACAGCCTTCTAACTATGGCTACACCTTC | CASSPRGQPSNYGYTF
TRBJ2-4 | TRBV25-1 | . | . | TGTGCCAGCAGTCCAGTGGGGCTAGCCAAAAACATTCAGTACTTC | CASSPVGLAKNIQYF
TRBJ2-5 | TRBV6-5 | . | . | TGTGCCAGCAGTTACTCTCCTCAGGAGACCCAGTACTTC | CASSYSPQETQYF
TRBJ2-2 | TRBV7-2 | . | few | TGTGCCAGCAGCTCCTTGATCCAGAGGTTTTTT | CASSSLIQRFF
TRBJ2-7 | TRBV14 | . | many | TGTGCCAGCAGCCAAGATTTAGGAACCGAGCAGTACTTC | CASSQDLGTEQYF
TRBJ2-6 | TRBV5-6 | . | . | TGTGCCAGCAGCTTGCGACGCCAGGGAGGAGGGGCCAACGTCCTGACTTTC | CASSLRRQGGGANVLTF
TRBJ2-7 | TRBV5-1 | . | . | TGCGCCAGCAGCTTGGCCTTAGGGCTCTACGAGCAGTACTTC | CASSLALGLYEQYF
TRBJ2-2 | TRBV10-3 | . | few | TGTGCCATCAGCCAGGGGAACACCGGGGAGCTGTTTTTT | CAISQGNTGELFF
TRBJ2-7 | TRBV5-1 | TRBD2 | . | TGCGCCAGCAGCTGGGGACTAGCGGGACGCTACGAGCAGTACTTC | CASSWGLAGRYEQYF
TRBJ1-2 | TRBV23-1 | TRBD1 | . | TGCGCCAGCAGTCGACACCGGGACAGGCGCCACCTTAACTATGGCTACACCTTC | CASSRHRDRRHLNYGYTF
TRBJ1-5 | TRBV6-6 | . | . | TGTGCCAGCAGCTACGGAGGGGGAAATCAGCCCCAGCATTTT | CASSYGGGNQPQHF
TRBJ2-1 | TRBV6-5 | TRBD2 | . | TGTGCCAGCAGTTACGCGGGAGAGGAGCAGTTCTTC | CASSYAGEEQFF
TRBJ1-2 | TRBV4-1 | . | . | TGCGCCAGCAGCCACCTCCCTTTACTTAACTATGGCTACACCTTC | CASSHLPLLNYGYTF
TRBJ1-3 | TRBV29-1 | . | . | TGCAGCGCCACCTACTCTGGAAACACCATATATTTT | CSATYSGNTIYF
TRBJ2-3 | TRBV18 | . | . | TGTGCCAGCTCACCAGGGGGAAGAACGGCAGATACGCAGTATTTT | CASSPGGRTADTQYF
TRBJ1-1 | TRBV30 | . | few | TGTGCCTGGAGTGATTCACGGTCCGTTTCGCCTGAAGCTTTCTTT | CAWSDSRSVSPEAFF
TRBJ2-5 | TRBV6-6 | TRBD2 | few | TGTGCCAGCAGTTCCGCGGGGGGCAACCAAGAGACCCAGTACTTC | CASSSAGGNQETQYF
TRBJ1-3 | TRBV5-1 | . | . | TGCGCCAGCAGCTTGTGGCAGACTGGAAACACCATATATTTT | CASSLWQTGNTIYF
TRBJ2-1 | TRBV4-2 | . | . | TGTGCCAGCAGCCAATCCATGGCGGACTCCTACAATGAGCAGTTCTTC | CASSQSMADSYNEQFF
TRBJ1-2 | TRBV7-9 | . | . | TGTGCCAGCAGCTTACACGGCATAGTAGGCTACACCTTC | CASSLHGIVGYTF
TRBJ2-1 | TRBV7-4 | . | . | TGTGCCAGCAGCTTCGATCCGGGAGCTGGCTACAATGAGCAGTTCTTC | CASSFDPGAGYNEQFF
TRBJ2-1 | TRBV5-1 | TRBD2 | few | TGCGCCAGCAGCTTGCTAGCGGGGGATGTGAATGAGCAGTTCTTC | CASSLLAGDVNEQFF
TRBJ1-5 | TRBV9 | . | . | TGTGCCAGCAGCGTAGGTGCAGGGCCCCAGCATTTT | CASSVGAGPQHF
TRBJ1-6 | TRBV30 | . | . | TGTGCCTGGACGGGCGGAGGGAATTCACCCCTCCACTTT | CAWTGGGNSPLHF
TRBJ1-2 | TRBV29-1 | TRBD1 | few | TGCAGCGTTGACGATATCGACAGGGCTACCTATGGCTACACCTTC | CSVDDIDRATYGYTF